The T cell receptor (beta chain) described here comes from a study of technical replicates of blood from a handful of donors. Trimming pared 4 bases from V and 2 bases from J, leaving 8 bases between. The CDR3 extends over 14 amino acids. The germline V gene has CDR1 SGHTA and CDR2 FQGNSA. The method was immunoSEQ multiplex PCR; TCRdb's version includes in-frame clones alone and lacks a portion of them. The sample holds tens of thousands of clones, 94% seen once. The TCR was taken from a human donor in good health. The material sequenced was T cells isolated from PBMCs. This chain connects TRBV7-2 to TRBJ2-2, with D unresolved. The CDR3 DNA reads TGTGCCAGCAGCTCCGTTTTTAACACCGGGGAGCTGTTTTTT. Protein product: CASSSVFNTGELFF. The full variable domain, completed using reference TRBV7-2 and TRBJ2-2, is GAGVSQSPSNKVTEKGKDVELRCDPISGHTALYWYRQSLGQGLEFLIYFQGNSAPDKSGLPSDRFSAERTGGSVSTLTIQRTQQEDSAVYLCASSSVFNTGELFFGEGSRLTVL.